This T cell receptor (beta chain) is drawn from a study of T cells after yellow fever vaccination (dated by TCRdb to between 2019 and 2020). Background for the entire study: The SMART-Seq v4 Ultra Low Input RNA kit was used to prepare libraries from fractions with low cell numbers. To follow T-cell clones before and after primary and booster YFV17D yellow fever vaccination, bulk TCR alpha and beta repertoires were sequenced over time. Two healthy male donors, one aged 18 to 30 and one aged 30 to 40 years, made up the cohort. Blood samples were taken at several timepoints before and after primary and secondary immunization, and bulk PBMC replicates and cell subsets were isolated.

What the treatment or condition label conveys for this sample: live attenuated yellow fever vaccine strain. At each blood-draw timepoint, two biological replicates of bulk PBMCs were collected. PBMCs were isolated from peripheral blood using a standard Ficoll-Paque protocol. TriZol was used to extract RNA from bulk PBMCs, from CD4 and CD8 fractions, and from dextramer-positive and dextramer-negative fractions. Synthesis of TCR cDNA relied on 5'RACE template switching, a step that introduced a universal primer site along with unique molecular identifiers. Priming for cDNA synthesis came from both the TCR alpha and TCR beta constant segments. Library amplification involved two PCR steps, and the second step added sample barcodes and sequencing adapters. Sequencing of libraries was performed on Illumina HiSeq 2500 (2x100 bp) or NovaSeq (2x150 bp). Under the source paper's analysis protocol: Demultiplexing of reads and collapsing into UMI consensus sequences were performed with MIGEC, and V(D)J alignment was carried out with MiXCR. Vaccine-responding clonotypes were identified with edgeR using replicate PBMC samples, with FDR below 0.01 and a log2 fold change above 5 up to day 15 being required. Bulk clonotypes were assigned CD4 or CD8 identity according to which sequenced CD4 or CD8 repertoire held them at higher abundance. TCRdb's own reprocessing of the public reads used fastp at Q25 and MiXCR and kept productive beta chains. CDR3 protein duplicates are merged, each entry listing the most common genes and DNA. In this record, the V and J calls reflect TCRdb's handling and not the investigators' own analysis. This sample comprises around 400,000 distinct CDR3 sequences, approximately 10% of them detected only once. The ten top clones hold about 17% of the sample.

Results and caveats for the whole study, not just this receptor: Computational filtering was needed because FACS-sorted repertoires could contain abundant contaminating clonotypes from the bulk population. Compared with the primary T-cell response, the secondary T-cell response was faster but weaker, reaching its peak on day 5 rather than on day 15. Most clones expanded after primary vaccination (approximately 97% of CD4 and over 80% of CD8) were re-detected after the booster, suggesting that broad memory maintenance occurred. Only a couple of donors were included in the study, so the extent to which the findings can be generalized is limited. A small fraction of clonotypes showed up in both the CD4 and CD8 compartments, probably as a result of convergent recombination.

The CDR1 and CDR2 encoded by the germline V gene are SGHRS and YFSETQ. The CDR3 spans 14 residues, from the cysteine through the phenylalanine. Left in the record is the CDR3 DNA by itself, 42 bases read in frame from the first base. Trimming removed 1 base from V and 1 base from J, leaving 3 bases between the germline ends. The sample holds many counts of this clonotype. The specificity of this receptor is unknown. There are no base qualities to consult, and no much larger clone falls within one base. The receptor was isolated from a man between 18 and 29 years old who received the YFV17D yellow fever vaccine. Sequencing was performed on PBMCs, taken on the day of the first yellow fever vaccination. The receptor chain draws on TRBV5-1 and TRBJ2-6; the D gene is not confidently resolved. The CDR3 corresponds to CASSLWSGANVLTF. DNA sequence: TGCGCCAGCAGCTTGTGGTCTGGGGCCAACGTCCTGACTTTC.